This TCR beta chain was recorded in a study of cytomegalovirus exposure and HLA in healthy donors. Findings and caveats of the study: Judged likely to be a sequencing artifact was a cluster of highly shared sequence variants.

CDR1 is MGHRA, CDR2 YSYEKL, per germline. CDR3 length: 15 residues. Trimming removed 4 bases from V and 5 bases from J, with 15 bases in between. Note on this clone: Its matching antigen is unknown.

60 Vbeta and 13 Jbeta primers were used in PCR. Repertoires were generated with immunoSEQ multiplex PCR, while TCRdb's copy carries only in-frame clones and drops some. The repertoire consists of approximately 100,000 clones, with about 59% occurring once and the leading ten covering around 4%. The material sequenced was PBMCs. The J gene is TRBJ2-1, the V gene TRBV4-1, with D perhaps matching TRBD1 (5 bases). This sequence was found in a man between 25 and 39 years old in good health and CMV-seropositive. The CDR3 loop is CASSPPDRGNNEQFF. The CDR3 bases are TGCGCCAGCAGCCCGCCAGATAGGGGTAACAATGAGCAGTTCTTC.